These T cell receptor beta chains were read from a single sample in a study of regulatory T cells in long-lasting Graves disease. TCRdb analysed the multiplex PCR reads with MiXCR anew, one entry per CDR3 protein. The data contain more than 350,000 distinct CDR3 sequences, roughly a fifth of them singletons. The sequenced sample was peripheral blood mononuclear cells (PBMCs), obtained when the disease was refractory, from a patient treated with antithyroid drugs. The origin of the receptors is a female donor with Graves disease. Each CDR3 is given with its conserved first and last residue. D genes are given only for firm matches. Expanded clones are given a class, and other clones once, few, many or no size at all.

>TRBD1|TRBJ1-6|TRBV5-1|.
TGCGCCAGCAGCCCCAAGACAGGGGGCGAAGTAATTTCACCCCTCCACTTT
CASSPKTGGEVISPLHF
>TRBD1|TRBJ2-7|TRBV19|.
TGTGCCAGTAGTCCAACCGGGACAGCGGAGGACGAGCAGTACTTC
CASSPTGTAEDEQYF
>.|TRBJ1-2|TRBV11-2|few
TGTGCCAGCAGCCCTACAGGGTTGGAGGGCTACACCTTC
CASSPTGLEGYTF
>TRBD2|TRBJ2-5|TRBV20-1|few
TGCAGTGCCACTTCTGGCGGGAGGGCCGTATCGGAGACCCAGTACTTC
CSATSGGRAVSETQYF
>TRBD1|TRBJ2-7|TRBV6-1|many
TGTGCCAGCGGACGGGACAGGGCCTACGAGCAGTACTTC
CASGRDRAYEQYF
>TRBD1|TRBJ2-7|TRBV6-5|many
TGTGCCAGCAGTTACTCGACACGGACAGGGTCATACGAGCAGTACTTC
CASSYSTRTGSYEQYF
>TRBD1|TRBJ2-7|TRBV28|many
TGTGCCAGCAGTTTACCCGGGACAGGAGGAGGCGAGCAGTACTTC
CASSLPGTGGGEQYF
>TRBD1|TRBJ1-5|TRBV6-1|once
TGTGCCAGCAGTACGGACAGGGGGCGGACTTATAGCAATCAGCCCCAGCATTTT
CASSTDRGRTYSNQPQHF
>TRBD2|TRBJ2-7|TRBV9|.
TGTGCCAGCAGCGTAGCTACCGGGGAGGGGTACGAGCAGTACTTC
CASSVATGEGYEQYF
>TRBD1|TRBJ1-1|TRBV27|many
TGTGCCAGCCGTCGGACAGGGGGGCTCAATGAAGCTTTCTTT
CASRRTGGLNEAFF
>TRBD2|TRBJ2-1|TRBV5-1|.
TGCGCCAGCAAGGATAGCGGGGACAACAATGAGCAGTTCTTC
CASKDSGDNNEQFF
>.|TRBJ2-5|TRBV28|few
TGTGCCAGCAGTTTGGCAGCTTACATGCAAGAGACCCAGTACTTC
CASSLAAYMQETQYF
>.|TRBJ1-2|TRBV18|.
TGTGCCAGCTCACTCCCCGCGGGTTGGGACTATGGCTACACCTTC
CASSLPAGWDYGYTF
>.|TRBJ1-5|TRBV28|many
TGTGCCAGCAGTTTAGGAGTGGTGCCCCAGCATTTT
CASSLGVVPQHF
>.|TRBJ2-7|TRBV5-1|few
TGCGCCAGCAGCTTGACCTGGAACAGGGACGAGCAGTACTTC
CASSLTWNRDEQYF
>TRBD1|TRBJ1-2|TRBV29-1|many
TGCAGCGTGGGACAGGGCCCTAACTATGGCTACACCTTC
CSVGQGPNYGYTF
>.|TRBJ1-1|TRBV6-9|.
TGTGCCAGCAGTTATCTTTCGGACATTCCGAACACTGAAGCTTTCTTT
CASSYLSDIPNTEAFF
>TRBD1|TRBJ2-5|TRBV10-2|many
TGCGCCAGCAGAAACCGGGACAGGGTCCAAGAGACCCAGTACTTC
CASRNRDRVQETQYF
>.|TRBJ1-1|TRBV20-1|many
TGCAGCGCCCCGGTGCTCGGCACTGAAGCTTTCTTT
CSAPVLGTEAFF
>TRBD2|TRBJ2-2|TRBV24-1|many
TGTGCCACCAGTCCGCCTAGCGGAAACACCGGGGAGCTGTTTTTT
CATSPPSGNTGELFF
>.|TRBJ2-7|TRBV10-3|few
TGTGCCATCAGTGAGTCCCGGGTCGAGACAAGGAACTTC
CAISESRVETRNF
>TRBD2|TRBJ2-7|TRBV20-1|many
TGCAGTGCTCCGTCTAGCGGGAGTTATTCCTACGAGCAGTACTTC
CSAPSSGSYSYEQYF
>TRBD1|TRBJ1-1|TRBV5-1|.
TGCGCCAGCAGCTTGGAAGGACAGGGGGGTATGAACACTGAAGCTTTCTTT
CASSLEGQGGMNTEAFF
>TRBD1|TRBJ1-1|TRBV28|many
TGTGCCAGCAGTTTCAATCCGGGACAGGGGGGGACTGAAGCTTTCTTT
CASSFNPGQGGTEAFF
>.|TRBJ1-1|TRBV28|many
TGTGCCAGCAGTTTAGACGCGGGGGCGAACACTGAAGCTTTCTTT
CASSLDAGANTEAFF
>TRBD1|TRBJ2-4|TRBV9|few
TGTGCCAGCAGCGTAGAGCACAGGGGTCACATTCAGTACTTC
CASSVEHRGHIQYF
>TRBD1|TRBJ1-2|TRBV5-6|few
TGTGCCAGCAGCTTGGGAGGACAGGGGATTAACTATGGCTACACCTTC
CASSLGGQGINYGYTF
>.|TRBJ2-5|TRBV6-2/TRBV6-3|many
TGTGCCAGCAGTTACTCGAAAGGGAGGGAGACCCAGTACTTC
CASSYSKGRETQYF
>TRBD1|TRBJ2-6|TRBV15|few
TGTGCCACCAGCCGCAGGGGGTCTGGGGCCAACGTCCTGACTTTC
CATSRRGSGANVLTF
>.|TRBJ1-1|TRBV24-1|many
TGTGCCACCAGTGATGGGTCCCCTGAAGCTTTCTTT
CATSDGSPEAFF
>TRBD2|TRBJ2-7|TRBV28|.
TGTGCCAGCCAAACGTCTAGCGGGGGAACCTACGAGCAGTACTTC
CASQTSSGGTYEQYF
>.|TRBJ2-5|TRBV29-1|few
TGCAGCGTAGGGGGCCAAGAGACCCAGTACTTC
CSVGGQETQYF